This passage covers 5 T cell receptor beta chains from one sample sequenced in a study of T cells after yellow fever vaccination. A single record per CDR3 protein comes from TCRdb applying MiXCR to the 5' RACE reads. The sample contains 250,000 to 400,000 distinct CDR3 sequences, about 4.5% of which appear only once. This specimen consisted of PBMCs, obtained 15 days after the yellow fever booster vaccination. The origin of the receptors is a man aged 18 to 30 who received the YFV17D yellow fever vaccine.

The rearrangement joins TRBV5-1 to TRBJ1-1; no clear D gene. Trimming stripped 4 bases from V and 1 base from J, with 14 bases between. CDR1 and CDR2 (germline): SGHRS, YFSETQ. The CDR3 covers 15 residues. CDR3 residues: CASSETITANTEAFF. CDR3 DNA sequence: TGCGCCAGCAGCGAAACTATTACAGCGAACACTGAAGCTTTCTTT. Full variable domain (rest looked up from reference TRBV5-1 and TRBJ1-1): KAGVTQTPRYLIKTRGQQVTLSCSPISGHRSVSWYQQTPGQGLQFLFEYFSETQRNKGNFPGRFSGRQFSNSRSEMNVSTLELGDSALYLCASSETITANTEAFFGQGTRLTVV.

This clonotype was recorded at least ten times. This chain connects TRBV5-5 to TRBJ2-1; 8 nucleotides agree with TRBD2. Per the germline V gene, CDR1 is SGHKS and CDR2 is YYEKEE (reference sequence). Losses at the gene ends were 7 bases for V and 0 bases for J; bases not matched to a gene: 9. The CDR3 spans 16 residues. In nucleotides, the CDR3 is TGTGCCAGCTGGGGCGGGGGGCCGAGCTCCTACAATGAGCAGTTCTTC. It yields the protein CASWGGGPSSYNEQFF.

This clonotype was counted at least ten times. The CDR3 region has the DNA TGTGCCAGTAACGAACGGGGATCCTACAATGAGCAGTTCTTC. Translating it yields CASNERGSYNEQFF. The V call is TRBV12-3 or TRBV12-4, the J call TRBJ2-1, with D possibly matching TRBD2 (5 bases). This CDR3 is built from 14 residues. V gave up 9 bases and J gave up 1 base, with 13 bases separating them.

Many counts were recorded for this clonotype. The rearrangement uses TRBV4-2 and TRBJ2-2; D is uncertain. The germline V and J ends were trimmed by 2 bases and 1 base, with 8 bases remaining between them. This CDR3 spans 15 amino acids. CDR1 LGHNA and CDR2 YNFKEQ come from the germline V gene. CDR3 amino acids: CASSQRGLNTGELFF. CDR3 in DNA: TGTGCCAGCAGCCAACGCGGTCTGAACACCGGGGAGCTGTTTTTT.

In this sample, this clonotype turned up many times. The chain links TRBV10-2 to TRBJ2-7, with D hard to call. Trimming pared 4 bases from V and 4 bases from J, leaving 2 bases between. From germline, CDR1 is WSHSY and CDR2 SAAADI. This CDR3 region has 10 residues. The CDR3 reads CASSGYEQYF. CDR3 coding DNA: TGCGCCAGCAGTGGGTACGAGCAGTACTTC.